The 3 T cell receptor beta chains presented below share a single source sample, sequenced in a study of blood T cell repertoires in COVID-19. Generated by immunoSEQ multiplex PCR, the TCRdb table keeps only in-frame clones and is missing some. Of 250,000 or so clones in the sample, 91% were seen once. The sample taken for sequencing was PBMCs or T cells enriched from blood (not recorded which). Every receptor here comes from a man in his forties who had been exposed to COVID-19.

The rearrangement links TRBV11-1 to TRBJ1-2; 9 nucleotides align to TRBD1. Germline-derived CDR1 and CDR2 are SGHAT and FQDESV (reference sequence). The CDR3 loop spans 14 amino acids. V trimming: 0 bases; J trimming: 6 bases; junction bases outside the gene matches: 2. The CDR3 bases are TGTGCCAGCAGCTTAGCCGGGACAGGGCATGGCTACACCTTC. Protein sequence: CASSLAGTGHGYTF. Full variable domain (missing parts from reference TRBV11-1 and TRBJ1-2): EAEVAQSPRYKITEKSQAVAFWCDPISGHATLYWYRQILGQGPELLVQFQDESVVDDSQLPKDRFSAERLKGVDSTLKIQPAELGDSAMYLCASSLAGTGHGYTFGSGTRLTVV.

This clone was found once. The chain joins TRBV10-3 to TRBJ2-7; D is ambiguous. Germline V gene sequence: CDR1 ENHRY, CDR2 SYGVKD. V was cut by 0 bases and J by 1 base, with 10 bases left in between. The CDR3 runs 15 residues. CDR3 loop: CAISESLELSYEQYF. CDR3 DNA: TGTGCCATCAGTGAGTCCCTAGAGTTATCCTACGAGCAGTACTTC.

The rearrangement uses TRBV6-5 and TRBJ2-1, with 10 bases that match TRBD1. CDR3 length equals 14 residues. V lost 5 bases to trimming and J lost 4 bases; unmatched junction nucleotides: 2. Germline V lookup: CDR1 MNHEY, CDR2 SVGAGI. The CDR3 region is CASSRQGAYNEQFF. CDR3 in DNA: TGTGCCAGCAGTCGACAGGGGGCGTACAATGAGCAGTTCTTC.